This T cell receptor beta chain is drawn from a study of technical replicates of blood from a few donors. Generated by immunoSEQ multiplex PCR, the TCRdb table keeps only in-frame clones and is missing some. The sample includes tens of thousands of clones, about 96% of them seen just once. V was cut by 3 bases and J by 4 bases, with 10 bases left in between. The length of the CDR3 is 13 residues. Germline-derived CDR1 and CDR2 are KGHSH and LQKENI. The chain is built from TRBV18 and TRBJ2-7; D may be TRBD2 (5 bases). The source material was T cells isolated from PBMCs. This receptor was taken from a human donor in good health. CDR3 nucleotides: TGTGCCAGCTCACCCAGCGGTGGGTACGAGCAGTACTTC. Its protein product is CASSPSGGYEQYF. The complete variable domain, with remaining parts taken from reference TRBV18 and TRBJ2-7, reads NAGVMQNPRHLVRRRGQEARLRCSPMKGHSHVYWYRQLPEEGLKFMVYLQKENIIDESGMPKERFSAEFPKEGPSILRIQQVVRGDSAAYFCASSPSGGYEQYFGPGTRLTVT.